Listed here are 15 T cell receptor beta chains from one sample, sequenced in a study of coeliac disease. The repertoire was sequenced with immunoSEQ multiplex PCR; TCRdb's copy has only in-frame clones and lacks some. The sample comprises approximately 9,000 clones, approximately 67% of which are singletons, and 20% to 25% rests with the top ten. Sequences were obtained from lamina propria lymphocytes from the gut. The receptors come from a woman in her sixties with celiac disease.

The chain joins TRBV19 to TRBJ2-7, with 8 bases matching TRBD1. This CDR3 region has 12 residues. V lost 11 bases and J lost 3; bases outside the gene matches: 6. Germline V gives CDR1 LNHDA, CDR2 SQIVND (reference sequence). CDR3: CAPDRESYEQYF. CDR3 DNA: TGTGCCCCGGACAGGGAAAGCTACGAGCAGTACTTC.

In regard to this clone: Other DNA sequences from this sample encode an identical CDR3 as well. V is TRBV19 and J is TRBJ2-7; no definite D call. The CDR3 loop spans 12 amino acids. The germline V gene has CDR1 LNHDA and CDR2 SQIVND (reference sequence). Trimming cost V 4 bases and J 1 base, with 5 bases left between them. The CDR3 DNA follows: TGTGCCAGTAGTACGTCGTCCTACGAGCAGTACTTC. Translating it yields CASSTSSYEQYF.

The rearrangement links TRBV5-6 to TRBJ2-1; TRBD2 might be the D (5 bases). Trimming removed 1 base from V and 3 bases from J, with 11 bases in between. The CDR3 runs to 15 residues. Germline CDR1 and CDR2: SGHDT and YYEEEE. This CDR3 is CASSLLRGFYNEQFF. CDR3 coding DNA: TGTGCCAGCAGCTTGCTGCGAGGGTTCTACAATGAGCAGTTCTTC.

The chain uses TRBV6-6 and TRBJ1-5, with 7 bases aligning to TRBD1. Germline CDR1 is MNHNY and CDR2 is SVGAGI (reference sequence). The CDR3 has 14 amino acids. The J segment lost 2 bases and the V segment lost 3 bases, leaving 1 base of the junction unmatched. The DNA of the CDR3 is TGTGCCAGCAGTTATGGACAGGGCAATCAGCCCCAGCATTTT. Its protein is CASSYGQGNQPQHF.

The chain combines TRBV4-2 with TRBJ2-1; 12 bases are a match to TRBD2. The CDR3 consists of 17 residues. The trim removed 0 bases at V and 4 bases at J, leaving 4 bases unmatched. Germline lookup yields CDR1 LGHNA and CDR2 YNFKEQ. The CDR3 sequence: CASSQDRLAGVYNEQFF. The CDR3 nucleotides read TGTGCCAGCAGCCAAGATAGACTAGCGGGGGTATACAATGAGCAGTTCTTC.

The chain has TRBV7-6 and TRBJ1-5; a possible D gene is TRBD1 (5 bases). This CDR3 contains 15 residues. V was trimmed by 1 base and J by 7 bases, leaving 14 bases between them. Germline loops: CDR1 SGHVS, CDR2 FNYEAQ. The CDR3 DNA is TGTGCCAGCAGCTTAGGGGGGGTAGGGTGGCAGCCCCAGCATTTT. It specifies CASSLGGVGWQPQHF.

The rearrangement links TRBV19 to TRBJ1-1; D remains unclear. Looked up from germline, CDR1 is LNHDA and CDR2 is SQIVND (reference sequence). Trimming removed 3 bases from V and 5 bases from J, with 10 bases in between. The CDR3 is 13 residues long. For the CDR3, the DNA is TGTGCCAGTAGTATGGAAGGGAGGACTGAAGCTTTCTTT. Amino acids: CASSMEGRTEAFF. Together with reference TRBV19 and TRBJ1-1, the CDR3 gives the full variable domain: DGGITQSPKYLFRKEGQNVTLSCEQNLNHDAMYWYRQDPGQGLRLIYYSQIVNDFQKGDIAEGYSVSREKKESFPLTVTSAQKNPTAFYLCASSMEGRTEAFFGQGTRLTVV.

The J gene is TRBJ2-7, the V gene TRBV2, with TRBD1 as a possible D gene (7 bases). V lost 7 bases and J 2 bases, leaving 15 bases between the germline ends. CDR1 is SNHLY and CDR2 is FYNNEI in the germline V gene. CDR3 length equals 14 residues. For the CDR3, the DNA is TGTGCCAGCACCCCCAGCAGGGGGGCCTACGAGCAGTACTTC. It is translated as CASTPSRGAYEQYF.

This clone came up once. V gene TRBV28 combines with J gene TRBJ2-1; maybe TRBD2 (5 bases). The CDR3 is 15 residues long. V lost 3 bases to trimming and J lost 2 bases, with 11 bases between them. Germline CDR1 is MDHEN and CDR2 is SYDVKM. For the CDR3, the DNA is TGTGCCAGCAGTTTCCGGCGGGCAGCCTACAATGAGCAGTTCTTC. It translates to CASSFRRAAYNEQFF.

The chain is built from TRBV6-1 and TRBJ2-3; 8 bases align to TRBD1. V shed 7 bases, J shed 5 bases, and the junction held 5 bases outside the gene matches. In germline, CDR1 is MNHNS, CDR2 SASEGT. CDR3 length equals 13 residues. CDR3 DNA: TGTGCCAGCACCAGGGGGCGGGTAGATACGCAGTATTTT. It yields the protein CASTRGRVDTQYF.

V gene TRBV7-6 combines with J gene TRBJ1-2; TRBD1 is a possible D gene (5 bases). Germline CDR1 SGHVS, CDR2 FNYEAQ. Deletions cut 5 bases from V and 5 bases from J, with 6 bases between. This CDR3 contains 11 residues. This CDR3 reads CASSRGYGYTF. The CDR3 nucleotides are TGTGCCAGCAGCAGGGGTTATGGCTACACCTTC.

J is TRBJ1-1 and V is TRBV19, with a tentative D call TRBD1 (5 bases). The CDR3 has 17 residues. Germline V gene data show CDR1 as LNHDA and CDR2 as SQIVND (reference sequence). V lost 3 bases and J lost 3, with 20 bases in between. The chain's CDR3 is CASSIWRQGPGDTEAFF. The CDR3 nucleotides are TGTGCCAGTAGTATTTGGAGGCAGGGCCCGGGGGACACTGAAGCTTTCTTT.

This clone came up a few times. A far larger clone is a single base away, which makes a read error likely. Other DNA sequences of this sample code for an identical CDR3. The V gene is TRBV4-1, the J gene TRBJ2-4, with D perhaps matching TRBD1 (5 bases). Germline-derived CDR1 and CDR2 are MGHRA and YSYEKL. The CDR3 runs 15 residues. Deletions cut 1 base from V and 5 bases from J, with 12 bases between. Here the CDR3 DNA reads TGCGCCAGCAGCCAAGCCCGACAGCCGGAAAACATTCAGTACTTC. Protein product: CASSQARQPENIQYF.

The gene calls are TRBV11-2 and TRBJ2-7; 9 bases map to TRBD1. The length of the CDR3 is 15 residues. The V and J ends lost 5 bases and 3 bases, in that order; junction bases with no gene match: 8. CDR1 is SGHAT, CDR2 FQNNGV, per germline. CDR3 DNA sequence: TGTGCCAGCAGCCCAAATCTGGGACAGGGCTACGAGCAGTACTTC. It yields the protein CASSPNLGQGYEQYF. The whole variable domain, filled in from reference TRBV11-2 and TRBJ2-7, reads EAGVAQSPRYKIIEKRQSVAFWCNPISGHATLYWYQQILGQGPKLLIQFQNNGVVDDSQLPKDRFSAERLKGVDSTLKIQPAKLEDSAVYLCASSPNLGQGYEQYFGPGTRLTVT.

This clone was recorded a few times. The CDR3 reads CASSRTGIHQPQHF. The CDR3 DNA reads as TGTGCCAGCAGTAGGACAGGGATTCATCAGCCCCAGCATTTT. V and J are TRBV28 and TRBJ1-5, with 8 bases aligning to TRBD1. This CDR3 is 14 amino acids long. The V and J ends lost 5 bases and 5 bases, in that order; junction bases with no gene match: 5. CDR1 MDHEN and CDR2 SYDVKM come from the germline V gene.